These T cell receptor beta chains were read from a single sample in a study of control samples from healthy donors and cancer patients. The method was immunoSEQ multiplex PCR; TCRdb's version includes in-frame clones alone and lacks a portion of them. In the table there are about 130,000 clones, approximately 89% of which are singletons. The sequenced sample was blood. The receptors were gathered from a young man in good health. Each CDR3 is given with its conserved first and last residue. The order of the fields is V gene, D gene, J gene, clone size, CDR3 protein, CDR3 DNA. The D gene is left open where the match is weak. The size entry is marked missing in some rows and otherwise reads once, few, many or a size class.

>TRBV5-6|-|TRBJ1-2|-
CASSLRQDAIYGYTF
TGTGCCAGCAGCTTGCGACAGGATGCAATCTATGGCTACACCTTC
>TRBV2|-|TRBJ1-1|many
CASSEQASNLGGEAFF
TGTGCCAGCAGTGAGCAGGCCTCAAACCTGGGTGGTGAAGCTTTCTTT
>TRBV27|TRBD1|TRBJ2-2|-
CASSQQGRTGELFF
TGTGCCAGCAGTCAACAGGGGCGCACCGGGGAGCTGTTTTTT
>TRBV4-1|TRBD1|TRBJ1-6|few
CASSHSGTGVNSPLHF
TGCGCCAGCAGCCACTCCGGGACAGGGGTTAATTCACCCCTCCACTTT
>TRBV30|-|TRBJ1-5|once
CAWSVAGHQPQHF
TGTGCCTGGAGTGTAGCAGGCCATCAGCCCCAGCATTTT
>TRBV5-1|-|TRBJ1-5|-
CASSLSGVRNQPQHF
TGCGCCAGCAGCTTATCAGGGGTTCGCAATCAGCCCCAGCATTTT
>TRBV7-6|TRBD1|TRBJ2-2|-
CASSLQGQGITGELFF
TGTGCCAGCAGCCTCCAGGGACAGGGGATTACCGGGGAGCTGTTTTTT
>TRBV3-1/TRBV3-2|-|TRBJ2-7|-
CASSQEVTYEQYF
TGTGCCAGCAGCCAAGAGGTCACCTACGAGCAGTACTTC
>TRBV4-1|-|TRBJ2-4|-
CASSQEGGGPLAKNIQYF
TGCGCCAGCAGCCAAGAAGGGGGGGGGCCCCTAGCCAAAAACATTCAGTACTTC
>TRBV10-3|-|TRBJ1-1|once
CAISGDKLSSLNTEAFF
TGTGCCATCAGCGGTGACAAGCTCTCGTCCCTGAACACTGAAGCTTTCTTT
>TRBV19|-|TRBJ1-5|-
CASSPGDGYSNQPQHF
TGTGCCAGTAGTCCCGGGGACGGCTATAGCAATCAGCCCCAGCATTTT
>TRBV5-1|-|TRBJ2-1|-
CASSSYNEQFF
TGCGCCAGCAGCTCCTACAATGAGCAGTTCTTC
>TRBV6-2/TRBV6-3|TRBD1|TRBJ1-4|-
CASSSDRATNEKLFF
TGTGCCAGCAGTTCAGACAGGGCCACCAATGAAAAACTGTTTTTT
>TRBV6-1|-|TRBJ1-1|-
CASSEADTQNTEAFF
TGTGCCAGCAGTGAAGCCGACACCCAGAACACTGAAGCTTTCTTT
>TRBV20-1|-|TRBJ1-2|-
CSASPSGGRRTPGYTF
TGCAGTGCTAGTCCATCAGGAGGGCGACGGACTCCCGGCTACACCTTC
>TRBV5-6|-|TRBJ1-2|-
CASSVGSRLGGGYTF
TGTGCCAGCAGTGTAGGATCCCGACTCGGGGGTGGCTACACCTTC
>TRBV5-1|TRBD2|TRBJ2-1|-
CASSSGTSGGPRNEQFF
TGCGCCAGCAGCTCCGGGACTAGCGGGGGGCCGAGGAATGAGCAGTTCTTC
>TRBV5-5|-|TRBJ2-7|-
CASSFRGPTGTKKYEQYF
TGTGCCAGCAGCTTTAGGGGACCAACCGGGACAAAAAAGTACGAGCAGTACTTC
>TRBV2|TRBD2|TRBJ2-2|-
CASRTSGGAELFF
TGTGCCAGCAGGACTAGCGGGGGCGCGGAGCTGTTTTTT
>TRBV7-8|-|TRBJ1-6|-
CASSLMAGRSSYNSPLHF
TGTGCCAGCAGCTTGATGGCGGGACGAAGCTCCTATAATTCACCCCTCCACTTT
>TRBV12-5|TRBD1|TRBJ1-2|-
CASGVGTGYGYTF
TGTGCTAGTGGTGTGGGGACAGGCTATGGCTACACCTTC
>TRBV27|-|TRBJ1-1|-
CASSVGQRDTEAFF
TGTGCCAGCAGCGTCGGACAGCGGGACACTGAAGCTTTCTTT
>TRBV7-4|-|TRBJ1-5|-
CASQVGRFSNQPQHF
TGTGCCAGCCAGGTCGGCAGGTTTAGCAATCAGCCCCAGCATTTT
>TRBV2|-|TRBJ2-7|-
CASLPAGTHFYEQYF
TGTGCCAGTTTGCCCGCCGGGACCCATTTCTACGAGCAGTACTTC
>TRBV3-1/TRBV3-2|-|TRBJ1-2|-
CASSLDSYGYTF
TGTGCCAGCAGCCTAGACAGCTATGGCTACACCTTC
>TRBV5-1|-|TRBJ2-7|once
CASRPNGRNEQYF
TGCGCCAGCAGACCCAACGGGCGGAACGAGCAGTACTTC
>TRBV29-1|-|TRBJ1-1|-
CSVEWAGMLNTEAFF
TGCAGCGTTGAATGGGCAGGAATGTTGAACACTGAAGCTTTCTTT
>TRBV12-3/TRBV12-4|TRBD1|TRBJ1-2|-
CASSFGTEDGYTF
TGTGCCAGCAGTTTTGGGACAGAGGATGGCTACACCTTC
>TRBV29-1|TRBD1|TRBJ2-7|-
CSVGQAGGGEQYF
TGCAGCGTTGGTCAGGCAGGGGGTGGCGAGCAGTACTTC
>TRBV6-1|-|TRBJ1-1|-
CASSEGPWRTEAFF
TGTGCCAGCAGTGAGGGACCTTGGAGGACTGAAGCTTTCTTT
>TRBV30|-|TRBJ1-2|once
CAWTEGLYAIYGYTF
TGTGCCTGGACGGAAGGCCTCTACGCAATATATGGCTACACCTTC
>TRBV7-2|TRBD2|TRBJ2-3|once
CASSLVGSGGAYGDTQYF
TGTGCCAGCAGCTTAGTAGGTAGCGGGGGGGCCTATGGAGATACGCAGTATTTT
>TRBV6-5|-|TRBJ2-3|-
CASSPGSTDTQYF
TGTGCCAGCAGTCCCGGGTCCACAGATACGCAGTATTTT
>TRBV4-2|-|TRBJ1-4|few
CASSQESLGEKLFF
TGTGCCAGCAGCCAAGAGAGTTTGGGGGAAAAACTGTTTTTT
>TRBV6-5|-|TRBJ2-6|once
CASAGLNSGANVLTF
TGTGCCAGCGCGGGGTTAAACTCTGGGGCCAACGTCCTGACTTTC
>TRBV18|-|TRBJ1-3|-
CASSPPGQISGNTIYF
TGTGCCAGCTCACCACCCGGACAGATCTCTGGAAACACCATATATTTT
>TRBV2|-|TRBJ1-3|-
CASSLGAGNTIYF
TGTGCCAGCAGCCTAGGGGCTGGAAACACCATATATTTT
>TRBV13|TRBD1|TRBJ1-1|once
CASSQPRDRGWTEAFF
TGTGCCAGCAGCCAGCCCCGGGACAGGGGATGGACTGAAGCTTTCTTT
>TRBV24-1|TRBD1|TRBJ2-5|-
CATSDAGTGQETQYF
TGTGCCACCAGTGATGCCGGGACAGGGCAAGAGACCCAGTACTTC
>TRBV5-6|TRBD1|TRBJ1-2|-
CASSLIGGDRGYGYTF
TGTGCCAGCAGCTTGATAGGTGGGGACAGGGGCTATGGCTACACCTTC
>TRBV3-1/TRBV3-2|-|TRBJ1-6|-
CASSPGTSYNSPLHF
TGTGCCAGCAGCCCCGGGACCTCCTATAATTCACCCCTCCACTTT
>TRBV7-9|TRBD1|TRBJ1-1|-
CASSVTGVMAFF
TGTGCCAGCAGTGTGACAGGGGTGATGGCTTTCTTT
>TRBV7-9|-|TRBJ2-1|-
CASTPNRGYGEQFF
TGTGCCAGCACCCCCAACCGGGGGTACGGTGAGCAGTTCTTC
>TRBV18|-|TRBJ2-5|-
CASSSPGEETQYF
TGTGCCAGCTCATCTCCAGGGGAAGAGACCCAGTACTTC
>TRBV11-2|-|TRBJ2-7|-
CASSIRASYEQYF
TGTGCCAGCAGCATCCGGGCCTCCTACGAGCAGTACTTC
>TRBV7-9|TRBD1|TRBJ1-3|-
CASSLGDSSGNTIYF
TGTGCCAGCAGCTTAGGGGACAGCTCTGGAAACACCATATATTTT
>TRBV5-1|TRBD1|TRBJ1-5|-
CASSLLPGGGQPQHF
TGCGCCAGCAGCTTGTTGCCAGGGGGCGGTCAGCCCCAGCATTTT
>TRBV5-1|TRBD1|TRBJ1-2|-
CASSKLGQGYGYTF
TGCGCCAGCAGTAAGCTTGGACAGGGATATGGCTACACCTTC
>TRBV9|-|TRBJ2-7|-
CASSVGGDASYEQYF
TGTGCCAGCAGCGTAGGGGGGGATGCCTCCTACGAGCAGTACTTC
>TRBV4-2|-|TRBJ2-2|-
CASSPGSRELFF
TGTGCCAGCAGCCCTGGGTCCAGGGAGCTGTTTTTT
>TRBV10-3|TRBD1|TRBJ1-5|few
CAISDRLGTGGNQPQHF
TGTGCCATCAGTGATCGGCTCGGGACAGGGGGGAATCAGCCCCAGCATTTT